What follows describes a single TCR beta chain. Its antigen remains unknown. The assay was immunoSEQ multiplex PCR, and TCRdb's table has in-frame clones only and misses some. The data hold about 39,000 clones, with over 60% observed a single time. More than 7.5 x 10^4 naive or memory CD4+ cells were cultured with CEF peptides for approximately eleven days. J gave up 4 bases and V 4 bases, and 4 bases lay outside the gene matches. CDR1 is SGHNT, CDR2 YYREEE, per germline (reference sequence). The CDR3 consists of 13 residues. The entry originates in a study of CD4 T cells in relation to SARS-CoV-2 and coronaviruses. Turning to the study itself: ViraFEST: approximately 10-day antigen culture of PBMCs, then TCR beta CDR3 sequencing. Of the patients, 7 to 9 were male, a few female, two Hispanic.

This chain links TRBV5-4 with TRBJ1-2; 7 nucleotides align to TRBD1. Sequenced sample: memory CD4+ T cells from PBMCs, cultured in vitro. This receptor was taken from an adult with COVID-19. This chain's CDR3 is CASSRDSSYGYTF. CDR3 nucleotides: TGTGCCAGCAGCCGGGACAGCAGCTATGGCTACACCTTC.